Detailed here is one T cell receptor beta chain. The target antigen is unknown. This sample is part of a study of Ad26.COV2.S vaccination and SARS-CoV-2 variants. Study background: Ad26.COV2.S shots went into the muscle once or twice, 56 days apart. Findings of the study overall: Among vaccine recipients, spike-specific TCR breadth exceeded that of placebo recipients. Reportedly, after vaccination the spike-specific CD8+ and CD4+ T cell responses displayed substantial breadth.

Trimming took off 2 bases at V and 5 bases at J, with 15 bases between the two ends. The germline V gene encodes CDR1 SEHNR and CDR2 FQNEAQ (reference sequence). The CDR3 has 15 amino acids. The protocol was immunoSEQ multiplex PCR, while the TCRdb copy is restricted to in-frame clones and leaves out a portion. This table has approximately 300,000 clones, 85% appearing once. Regarding treatment: roughly 19 received Ad26.COV2.S at low or high dose, single or two shots; roughly five received placebo; per-sample allocation not given. Sample collection was performed on day 63 after the first vaccine or placebo injection.

This sample comprised peripheral blood, obtained in a trial of Ad26.COV2.S vaccine versus placebo. J is TRBJ2-5 and V is TRBV7-9, with D tentatively TRBD2 (5 bases). The receptor was derived from a person between 18 and 59 years old who received the Ad26.COV2.S COVID-19 vaccine or a placebo. The CDR3 is CASSLSFRGIETQYF. The CDR3 nucleotides are TGTGCCAGCAGCTTATCTTTCCGGGGAATCGAGACCCAGTACTTC.